The 30 T cell receptor beta chains reported below all come from one sample, sequenced in a study of human T cells and chemical hapten exposure. Documented time point: pre-sensitization, week 0. Regarding treatment: therapeutic diphenylcyclopropenone sensitization with weekly scalp DPC. TCRdb processed the RACE reads anew with MiXCR; each CDR3 protein has one entry. In the table there are 300,000 to 450,000 distinct CDR3 sequences, 4.5% to 6% of which are singletons. The source was whole blood, collected in connection with sensitization to the hapten diphenylcyclopropenone (DPC). These receptors were obtained from a woman between 45 and 65 years old with alopecia areata. Some clones in this sample may be carry-over from other donors' samples.

This clonotype was seen many times. This chain connects TRBV7-2 to TRBJ2-6; a weak D match, TRBD2 (6 bases). Trimming removed 7 bases from V and 0 bases from J, with 13 bases in between. The V gene's germline CDR1 is SGHTA and CDR2 FQGNSA. CDR3 length equals 16 residues. For the CDR3, the DNA is TGTGCCAGCACCTCGTTCGGGGGCTCTGGGGCCAACGTCCTGACTTTC. Translating it yields CASTSFGGSGANVLTF.

The chain is built from TRBV6-2 or TRBV6-3 and TRBJ2-1; D uncertain. The CDR3 contains 11 residues. The V and J ends lost 4 bases and 5 bases respectively, with 3 bases between them. Germline V CDR1 and CDR2: MNHEY, SVGEGT. The CDR3 loop reads CASSWDNEQFF. CDR3 bases: TGTGCCAGCAGTTGGGACAATGAGCAGTTCTTC.

This clonotype occurred many times. The chain uses TRBV5-5 and TRBJ2-1; TRBD2 agrees at 9 bases. The trim removed 4 bases at V and 7 bases at J, leaving 9 bases unmatched. This CDR3 region has 15 residues. Germline V CDR1 and CDR2: SGHKS, YYEKEE (reference sequence). Written as DNA, the CDR3 is TGTGCCAGCAGCCCCAATAGCGGGAGTTGGAATGAGCAGTTCTTC. It codes for CASSPNSGSWNEQFF.

This clonotype occurred many times. The chain employs TRBV12-3 or TRBV12-4 and TRBJ1-1; D remains ambiguous. V lost 2 bases and J lost 5, with 0 bases in between. The CDR3 totals 10 residues. CDR3 protein: CASSLTEAFF. The DNA for the CDR3 is TGTGCCAGCAGTTTAACTGAAGCTTTCTTT.

The chain joins TRBV10-3 to TRBJ1-1; unclear D gene. The ends were cut back, 5 bases at V and 3 bases at J, with 4 bases in the middle. The length of the CDR3 is 11 residues. CDR1 is ENHRY and CDR2 is SYGVKD in the germline V gene. CDR3 DNA sequence: TGTGCCATCAGTTCCGACACTGAAGCTTTCTTT. Its protein product is CAISSDTEAFF.

In its sample, this clonotype was seen many times. The chain uses TRBV28 and TRBJ2-1, with 13 bases lining up with TRBD2. The CDR3 loop spans 14 amino acids. Looked up from germline, CDR1 is MDHEN and CDR2 is SYDVKM. Germline trimming cut 3 bases from V and 10 bases from J; bases unmatched to any gene: 3. CDR3 protein: CASSLGLAGREQFF. CDR3 DNA sequence: TGTGCCAGCAGTTTGGGACTAGCGGGGAGAGAGCAGTTCTTC.

The table lists this clonotype with a few counts. The genes are TRBV20-1 and TRBJ2-7; 10 positions agree with TRBD1. The V segment lost 2 bases and the J segment 5 bases; nucleotides outside the gene matches: 6. Germline CDR1 DFQATT, CDR2 SNEGSKA (reference sequence). The CDR3 runs 14 residues. CDR3 amino acids: CSARTGQGTHEQYF. As DNA, the CDR3 is TGCAGTGCTAGAACGGGACAGGGGACCCACGAGCAGTACTTC.

This clonotype was seen ten or more times. This rearrangement joins TRBV4-3 to TRBJ2-3; D call uncertain. The V end lost 1 base, the J end lost 1 base, and 9 bases lay between the germline ends. The CDR3 sequence is 15 residues long. Germline V gene sequence: CDR1 LGHNA, CDR2 YSLEER. Here the CDR3 reads CASSQGQLGTDTQYF. The CDR3 DNA follows: TGCGCCAGCAGCCAAGGACAACTCGGCACAGATACGCAGTATTTT.

This clonotype has a count of ten or more. This chain joins TRBV29-1 and TRBJ1-2, with D possibly matching TRBD1 (5 bases). The germline CDR1 and CDR2 sequences are SQVTM and ANQGSEA. V lost 4 bases, J lost 0 bases, and 9 bases lay in between. The CDR3 is made up of 13 amino acids. CDR3 nucleotides: TGCAGCGTTGTAGGGGCGGCTAACTATGGCTACACCTTC. Encoded protein: CSVVGAANYGYTF.

This clonotype was seen a handful of times. This chain connects TRBV9 to TRBJ2-1; no clear D. The germline gives CDR1 SGDLS, CDR2 YYNGEE. The CDR3 spans 16 residues. The germline V and J ends were trimmed by 0 bases and 4 bases, with 14 bases remaining between them. The CDR3 spells CASSVGNPRLYNEQFF. CDR3 sequence (DNA): TGTGCCAGCAGCGTAGGGAACCCACGCCTTTACAATGAGCAGTTCTTC.

There are many counts of this clonotype. The J gene is TRBJ2-3, the V gene TRBV24-1, with a weak D call TRBD2 (6 bases). Looked up from germline, CDR1 is KGHDR and CDR2 is SFDVKD. V lost 3 bases and J 7 bases, leaving 22 bases between the germline ends. The CDR3 is 17 residues long. In DNA form, the CDR3 reads TGTGCCACCAGTGATGGGAGGACACGGGGTCTTGGAAATACGCAGTATTTT. It encodes CATSDGRTRGLGNTQYF.

Ten or more counts support this clonotype. This sequence joins TRBV2 and TRBJ2-3; D is uncertain. V dropped 4 bases and J dropped 6 bases, with 14 bases sitting between them. From germline, CDR1 is SNHLY and CDR2 FYNNEI. The CDR3 is 14 residues long. Here the CDR3 DNA reads TGTGCCAGCAGTGCTACCAAGGTGGGGGATACGCAGTATTTT. This translates into CASSATKVGDTQYF.

This clonotype showed up just a few times. This chain joins TRBV11-2 and TRBJ2-5; TRBD1 matches 7 bases. Germline CDR1 and CDR2: SGHAT and FQNNGV. Trimming took 5 bases from V and 5 from J; bases not matched to a gene: 11. The CDR3 spans 15 residues. The CDR3 here is CASSQSQGGRETQYF. In nucleotides, the CDR3 is TGTGCCAGCAGCCAGAGCCAAGGGGGCCGGGAGACCCAGTACTTC. The full variable domain, with the rest looked up from reference TRBV11-2 and TRBJ2-5, is EAGVAQSPRYKIIEKRQSVAFWCNPISGHATLYWYQQILGQGPKLLIQFQNNGVVDDSQLPKDRFSAERLKGVDSTLKIQPAKLEDSAVYLCASSQSQGGRETQYFGPGTRLLVL.

In this sample, this clonotype turned up a few times. The chain employs TRBV6-2 or TRBV6-3 and TRBJ2-3; D could derive from TRBD1 or TRBD2 (5 bases each). This CDR3 comprises 15 residues. The ends were cut back, 5 bases at V and 1 base at J, with 13 bases in the middle. Germline V gene data show CDR1 as MNHEY and CDR2 as SVGEGT. CDR3 DNA sequence: TGTGCCAGCAGTAGGGACCTGGGTGGCACAGATACGCAGTATTTT. Translated, it gives CASSRDLGGTDTQYF.

This clonotype has at least ten counts. The rearrangement joins TRBV20-1 to TRBJ1-3, with a possible D match to TRBD1 (5 bases). Trimming left V 5 bases short and J 4 bases short, with 12 bases between. The CDR3 extends over 13 amino acids. Germline CDR1 is DFQATT and CDR2 is SNEGSKA (reference sequence). Here the CDR3 DNA reads TGCAGTGCTTCCAGGGCTCGAGGAAACACCATATATTTT. This translates into CSASRARGNTIYF.

This clonotype was found many times. The chain has TRBV5-1 and TRBJ1-5; D call uncertain. Germline CDR1 reads SGHRS; CDR2 reads YFSETQ. The V gene lost 3 bases and the J gene lost 5 bases, with 9 bases spanning the gap. The CDR3 runs 13 residues. CDR3 protein: CASSSFNDQPQHF. DNA for the CDR3: TGCGCCAGCAGCTCATTCAACGATCAGCCCCAGCATTTT.

V usage is TRBV27 and J usage is TRBJ1-2; D gene unclear. This CDR3 contains 16 residues. Between the trimmed V and J ends, which lost 3 bases and 2 bases, there was a span of 16 bases. The germline CDR1 and CDR2 sequences are MNHEY and SMNVEV (reference sequence). Written as DNA, the CDR3 is TGTGCCAGCAGTTTCCGCCCCCAAAGATTAAACTATGGCTACACCTTC. Its protein is CASSFRPQRLNYGYTF.

V usage is TRBV5-4 and J usage is TRBJ2-7; tentatively, D is TRBD2 (5 bases). The germline gives CDR1 SGHNT, CDR2 YYREEE (reference sequence). Trimming left V 4 bases short and J 6 bases short, with 14 bases between. There are 13 residues in the CDR3. Here the CDR3 DNA reads TGTGCCAGCAGCGCGGGCGCGGAGACCGAGCAGTACTTC. As protein: CASSAGAETEQYF.

At least ten counts were recorded for this clonotype. This chain connects TRBV11-2 to TRBJ2-3; 7 positions match TRBD1. The CDR3 is made up of 13 amino acids. The germline CDR1 and CDR2 sequences are SGHAT and FQNNGV. V dropped 4 bases and J dropped 4; count of bases not matched to a gene: 2. The CDR3 coding sequence is TGTGCCAGCAGCTCCACAGGGGCAGATACGCAGTATTTT. It yields the protein CASSSTGADTQYF.

This clonotype occurred many times. This chain connects TRBV4-1 to TRBJ2-3; tentative D call: TRBD1 (5 bases). With 3 bases removed from V and 4 bases from J, the gap between germline ends came to 14 bases. Germline V gene data show CDR1 as MGHRA and CDR2 as YSYEKL. This CDR3 contains 15 residues. DNA for the CDR3: TGCGCCAGCAGCCAGGCGTTCGGCAGGGCAGATACGCAGTATTTT. Translation: CASSQAFGRADTQYF.

The sample holds a few counts of this clonotype. One end of the junction does not line up with germline, which may come from a read error. The chain employs TRBV7-2 and TRBJ1-3, with no clear D. Germline V gives CDR1 SGHTA, CDR2 FQGNSA. The CDR3 is made up of 15 amino acids. CDR3 residues: CVSSQVLRAGNTIYF. The DNA of the CDR3 is TGTGTCAGCAGCCAGGTTTTAAGGGCTGGAAACACCATATATTTT.

This clonotype appeared many times. Here the CDR3 DNA reads TGTGCCAGCAGCTTAGGCCTAGCGGGGGGCGGCGACTTCTACAATGAGCAGTTCTTC. The encoded protein is CASSLGLAGGGDFYNEQFF. The rearrangement joins TRBV7-2 to TRBJ2-1; TRBD2 agrees at 11 bases. The V and J ends lost 1 base and 3 bases, in that order; junction bases with no gene match: 11. CDR3 length: 19 residues. CDR1 SGHTA and CDR2 FQGNSA come from the germline V gene.

This clonotype appeared many times. The chain combines TRBV12-3 or TRBV12-4 with TRBJ2-3; 9 bases are a match to TRBD2. The CDR3 sequence is 12 residues long. Unmatched junction bases numbered 0, after V lost 8 bases and J lost 3 bases. In nucleotides, the CDR3 is TGTGCCAGCGGACTAGCGACAGATACGCAGTATTTT. Residues: CASGLATDTQYF.

In this sample, this clonotype turned up many times. V gene TRBV20-1 combines with J gene TRBJ1-6, with D tentatively TRBD1 (5 bases). Trimming shortened V by 0 bases and J by 0 bases, and 9 bases separated the two germline ends. CDR1 DFQATT and CDR2 SNEGSKA come from the germline V gene (reference sequence). The CDR3 sequence is 16 residues long. The CDR3 sequence is CSARDSQGSYNSPLHF. The CDR3 DNA follows: TGCAGTGCTAGAGATAGTCAGGGCTCCTATAATTCACCCCTCCACTTT.

The chain joins TRBV3-1 to TRBJ2-3, with 12 bases identical to TRBD1. V lost 3 bases to trimming and J lost 4 bases; unmatched junction nucleotides: 5. The length of the CDR3 is 16 residues. CDR1 is LGHDT and CDR2 is YNNKEL in the germline V gene (reference sequence). In DNA, the CDR3 is TGTGCCAGCAGCCATCGCGGGACAGGGGGCGCAGATACGCAGTATTTT. Translation gives CASSHRGTGGADTQYF.

This clonotype was seen repeatedly, ten times or more. This rearrangement joins TRBV18 to TRBJ1-4; D remains unclear. CDR3 length: 13 amino acids. The V gene lost 0 bases and the J gene lost 7 bases, with 6 bases spanning the gap. The germline V gene has CDR1 KGHSH and CDR2 LQKENI. CDR3 bases: TGTGCCAGCTCACCACCGATGACTGAAAAACTGTTTTTT. Its translation: CASSPPMTEKLFF.

Many counts were recorded for this clonotype. J is TRBJ2-1 and V is TRBV5-5; 11 bases are shared with TRBD2. This CDR3 has 16 residues. Germline CDR1 and CDR2: SGHKS and YYEKEE (reference sequence). After removal of 5 bases from V and 9 bases from J, the junction contained 13 bases not matched to a gene. The CDR3 spells CASSSWGLAERGEQFF. CDR3 bases: TGTGCCAGCAGTTCGTGGGGACTAGCGGAGCGCGGTGAGCAGTTCTTC.

V is TRBV27 and J is TRBJ2-5; TRBD1 agrees at 9 bases. CDR3 size: 13 residues. The trim removed 6 bases at V and 5 bases at J, leaving 4 bases unmatched. Germline V CDR1 and CDR2: MNHEY, SMNVEV (reference sequence). The DNA of the CDR3 is TGTGCCAGCAGGGACAGGGGCTGGGAGACCCAGTACTTC. Translating it yields CASRDRGWETQYF.

This clonotype was seen a few times. This chain uses TRBV15 with TRBJ2-1; 10 positions agree with TRBD2. This CDR3 has 15 residues. V was clipped by 1 base and J by 8 bases; unmatched bases: 5. Germline values: CDR1 LNHNV, CDR2 YYDKDF (reference sequence). CDR3 sequence (DNA): TGTGCCACCAGCAGAGCGGCTAGCGGGAGACATGAGCAGTTCTTC. Its protein product is CATSRAASGRHEQFF.

In this sample, this clonotype turned up many times. This chain uses TRBV9 with TRBJ1-1; maybe TRBD1 (5 bases). CDR1 is SGDLS and CDR2 is YYNGEE in the germline V gene. The CDR3 runs 14 residues. V was shortened by 1 base and J by 6 bases, with 13 bases between the two germline ends. The CDR3 DNA reads TGTGCCAGCAGCGTAATTGGGGGAAACGCTGAAGCTTTCTTT. Translating it yields CASSVIGGNAEAFF.